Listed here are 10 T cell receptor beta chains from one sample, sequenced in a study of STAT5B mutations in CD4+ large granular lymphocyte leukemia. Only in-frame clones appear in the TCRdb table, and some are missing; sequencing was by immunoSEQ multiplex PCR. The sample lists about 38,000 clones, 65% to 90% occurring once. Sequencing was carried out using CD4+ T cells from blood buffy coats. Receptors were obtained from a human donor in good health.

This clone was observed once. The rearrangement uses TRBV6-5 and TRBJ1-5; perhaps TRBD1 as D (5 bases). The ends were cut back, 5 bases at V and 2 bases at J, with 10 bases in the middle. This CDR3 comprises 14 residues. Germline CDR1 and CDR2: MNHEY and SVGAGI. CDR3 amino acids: CASSERGGNQPQHF. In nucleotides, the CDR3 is TGTGCCAGCAGTGAACGGGGGGGCAATCAGCCCCAGCATTTT.

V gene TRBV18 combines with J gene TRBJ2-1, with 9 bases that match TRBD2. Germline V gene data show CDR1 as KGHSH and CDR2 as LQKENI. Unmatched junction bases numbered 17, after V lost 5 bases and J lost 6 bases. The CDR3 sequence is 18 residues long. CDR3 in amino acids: CASSSLISGGGAGNEQFF. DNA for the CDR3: TGTGCCAGCTCATCCCTCATATCGGGCGGGGGGGCCGGCAATGAGCAGTTCTTC.

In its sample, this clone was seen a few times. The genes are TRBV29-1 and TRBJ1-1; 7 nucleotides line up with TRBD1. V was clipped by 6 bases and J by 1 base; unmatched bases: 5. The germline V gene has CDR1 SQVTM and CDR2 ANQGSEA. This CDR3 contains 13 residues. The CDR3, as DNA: TGCAGCGTCGGGCACAGGGGGAACACTGAAGCTTTCTTT. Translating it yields CSVGHRGNTEAFF.

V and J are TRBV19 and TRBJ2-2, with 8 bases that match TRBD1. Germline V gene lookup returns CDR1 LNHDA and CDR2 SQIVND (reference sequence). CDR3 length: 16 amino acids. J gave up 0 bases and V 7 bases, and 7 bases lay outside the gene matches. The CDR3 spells CASITTDRANTGELFF. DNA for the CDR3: TGTGCCAGTATCACGACGGACAGGGCGAACACCGGGGAGCTGTTTTTT. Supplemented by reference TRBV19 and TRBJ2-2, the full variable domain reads DGGITQSPKYLFRKEGQNVTLSCEQNLNHDAMYWYRQDPGQGLRLIYYSQIVNDFQKGDIAEGYSVSREKKESFPLTVTSAQKNPTAFYLCASITTDRANTGELFFGEGSRLTVL.

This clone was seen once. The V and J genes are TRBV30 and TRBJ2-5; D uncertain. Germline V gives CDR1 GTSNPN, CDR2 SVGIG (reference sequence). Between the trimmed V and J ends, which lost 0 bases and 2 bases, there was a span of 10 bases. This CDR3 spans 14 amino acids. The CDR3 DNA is TGTGCCTGGAGTGTTGGTCGCGGTCAAGAGACCCAGTACTTC. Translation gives CAWSVGRGQETQYF.

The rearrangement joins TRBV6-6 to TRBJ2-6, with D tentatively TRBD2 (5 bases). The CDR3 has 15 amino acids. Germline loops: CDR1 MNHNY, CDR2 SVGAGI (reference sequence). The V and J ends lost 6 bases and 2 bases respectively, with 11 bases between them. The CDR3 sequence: CASRRASAGANVLTF. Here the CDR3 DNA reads TGTGCCAGCAGGCGGGCCTCGGCTGGGGCCAACGTCCTGACTTTC.

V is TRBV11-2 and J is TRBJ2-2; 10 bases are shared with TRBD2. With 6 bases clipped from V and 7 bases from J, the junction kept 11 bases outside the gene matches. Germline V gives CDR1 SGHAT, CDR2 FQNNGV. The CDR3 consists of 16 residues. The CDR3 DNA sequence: TGTGCCAGCAGTCGACCAGCGGGAGGGCCCGGCGGGGAGCTGTTTTTT. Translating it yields CASSRPAGGPGGELFF.

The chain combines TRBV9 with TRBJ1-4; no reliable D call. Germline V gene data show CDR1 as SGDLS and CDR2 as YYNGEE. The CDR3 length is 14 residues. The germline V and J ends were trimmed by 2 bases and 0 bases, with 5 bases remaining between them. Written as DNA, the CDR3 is TGTGCCAGCAGCGTCGATCCAACTAATGAAAAACTGTTTTTT. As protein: CASSVDPTNEKLFF.

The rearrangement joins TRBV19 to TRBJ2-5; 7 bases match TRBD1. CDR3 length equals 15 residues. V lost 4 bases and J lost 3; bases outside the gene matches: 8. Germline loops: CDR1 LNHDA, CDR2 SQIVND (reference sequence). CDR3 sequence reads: CASSRQGELEETQYF. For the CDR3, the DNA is TGTGCCAGTAGTAGACAGGGAGAACTTGAAGAGACCCAGTACTTC.

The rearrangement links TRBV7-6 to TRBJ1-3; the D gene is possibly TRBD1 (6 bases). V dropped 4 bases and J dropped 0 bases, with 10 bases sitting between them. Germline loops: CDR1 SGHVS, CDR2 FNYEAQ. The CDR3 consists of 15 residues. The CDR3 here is CASSSQGSSGNTIYF. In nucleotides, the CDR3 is TGTGCCAGCAGCTCACAGGGTAGCTCTGGAAACACCATATATTTT.